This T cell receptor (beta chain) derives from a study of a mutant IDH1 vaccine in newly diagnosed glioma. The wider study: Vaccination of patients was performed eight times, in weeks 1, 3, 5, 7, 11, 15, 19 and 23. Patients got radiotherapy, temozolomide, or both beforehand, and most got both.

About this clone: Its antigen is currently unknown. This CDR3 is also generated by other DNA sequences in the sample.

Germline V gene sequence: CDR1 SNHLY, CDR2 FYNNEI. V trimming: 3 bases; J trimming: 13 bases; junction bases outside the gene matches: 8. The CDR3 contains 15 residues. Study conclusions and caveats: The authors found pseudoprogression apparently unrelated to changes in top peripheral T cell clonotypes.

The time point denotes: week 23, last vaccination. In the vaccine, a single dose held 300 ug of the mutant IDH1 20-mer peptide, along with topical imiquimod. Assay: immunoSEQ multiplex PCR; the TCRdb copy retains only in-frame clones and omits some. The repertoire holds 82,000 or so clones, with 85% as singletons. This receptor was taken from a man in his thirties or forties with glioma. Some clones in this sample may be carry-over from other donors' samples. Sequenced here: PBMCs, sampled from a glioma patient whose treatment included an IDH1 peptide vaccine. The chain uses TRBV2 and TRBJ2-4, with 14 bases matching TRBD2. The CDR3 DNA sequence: TGTGCCAGCAGTGACGGTGGACTAGCGGGAGGTTTCCAGTACTTC. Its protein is CASSDGGLAGGFQYF. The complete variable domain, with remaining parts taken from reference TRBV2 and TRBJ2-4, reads EPEVTQTPSHQVTQMGQEVILRCVPISNHLYFYWYRQILGQKVEFLVSFYNNEISEKSEIFDDQFSVERPDGSNFTLKIRSTKLEDSAMYFCASSDGGLAGGFQYFGAGTRLSVL.